The 17 T cell receptor beta chains reported below all come from one sample, sequenced in a study of identical twins. TCRdb fed the 5' RACE reads into MiXCR, producing one record per CDR3 protein. The repertoire holds 400,000 to 500,000 distinct CDR3 sequences, with about a fifth as singletons. Sequences were obtained from naive T cells sorted from blood. The receptors shown here come from a man aged 50 to 59 in good health.

This clonotype was found once. The gene calls are TRBV7-8 and TRBJ1-3, with 7 bases that match TRBD1. The CDR3 has 17 residues. V was clipped by 5 bases and J by 5 bases; unmatched bases: 15. Germline assignment: CDR1 SGHVS and CDR2 FQNEAQ. The CDR3 nucleotides are TGTGCCAGCAGCACCCGGACAGGACTAGGGATGCGAAACACCATATATTTT. Amino acid sequence: CASSTRTGLGMRNTIYF.

Note on this clonotype: One base away lies a much larger clone, so this may be a sequencing read error. The chain is built from TRBV4-1 and TRBJ2-3, with TRBD1 identical over 11 bases. This CDR3 has 15 residues. Germline lookup yields CDR1 MGHRA and CDR2 YSYEKL. As DNA, the CDR3 is TGCGCCAGCGGCCAAGATCGGACAGGGGGCGACATCGTGTATTTT. This sequence encodes CASGQDRTGGDIVYF.

The V call is TRBV12-3 or TRBV12-4, the J call TRBJ2-7; a weak D match, TRBD2 (7 bases). Between the trimmed V and J ends, which lost 3 bases and 7 bases, there was a span of 19 bases. The CDR3 covers 15 residues. In DNA form, the CDR3 reads TGTGCCAGCAGTTTCCACGTCGTGGGGGGGCGAGAGCAGTACTTC. It encodes CASSFHVVGGREQYF.

This clonotype was seen at least ten times. CDR3 DNA sequence: TGCAGTGCTCGGACTAGTGCCGAGCAGTACTTC. This codes for CSARTSAEQYF. The chain joins TRBV20-1 to TRBJ2-7; the match to TRBD2 covers 7 bases. Germline V gene sequence: CDR1 DFQATT, CDR2 SNEGSKA (reference sequence). The junction had 4 bases not matched to a gene; V was cut back by 5 bases and J by 6 bases. The CDR3 has 11 residues.

This clonotype was seen only a few times. The V gene is TRBV2, the J gene TRBJ2-3; TRBD2 aligns across 8 bases. Germline V gives CDR1 SNHLY, CDR2 FYNNEI. The J segment lost 5 bases and the V segment lost 7 bases, leaving 11 bases of the junction unmatched. CDR3 length equals 15 residues. The CDR3 DNA reads as TGTGCCAGCAACCTAGCGGGCAACATCGAAGATACGCAGTATTTT. It yields the protein CASNLAGNIEDTQYF.

The gene calls are TRBV4-2 and TRBJ2-7, with D perhaps given as TRBD1 or TRBD2 (7 bases each). The germline CDR1 and CDR2 sequences are LGHNA and YNFKEQ. The CDR3 consists of 13 residues. V lost 3 bases and J 5 bases, leaving 11 bases between the germline ends. The DNA of the CDR3 is TGTGCCAGCAGCCAGCCAGGGGGGGACGAGCAGTACTTC. This codes for CASSQPGGDEQYF.

In its sample, this clonotype was seen many times. The CDR3 sequence: CASSLTRLGHNEQFF. The CDR3 DNA follows: TGTGCCAGCAGCTTAACGCGACTAGGCCACAATGAGCAGTTCTTC. The gene calls are TRBV7-2 and TRBJ2-1, with a tentative D call TRBD2 (6 bases). Trimming removed 2 bases at V and 5 bases at J, with 13 bases between. CDR1 and CDR2 from the germline V gene are SGHTA and FQGNSA. The length of the CDR3 is 15 residues.

The rearrangement joins TRBV7-8 to TRBJ1-1; perhaps TRBD1 as D (5 bases). The CDR3 sequence is 17 residues long. V shed 7 bases and J shed 1 base, with 22 bases lying between them. Looked up from germline, CDR1 is SGHVS and CDR2 is FQNEAQ. The CDR3 region is CASIRSRRRARNTEAFF. DNA for the CDR3: TGTGCCAGCATCCGAAGTCGTCGCAGGGCTAGGAACACTGAAGCTTTCTTT. The whole variable domain, filled in from reference TRBV7-8 and TRBJ1-1, reads GAGVSQSPRYKVAKRGQDVALRCDPISGHVSLFWYQQALGQGPEFLTYFQNEAQLDKSGLPSDRFFAERPEGSVSTLKIQRTQQEDSAVYLCASIRSRRRARNTEAFFGQGTRLTVV.

This clonotype was counted at least ten times. The rearrangement links TRBV4-1 to TRBJ2-7; D perhaps matches TRBD1 (6 bases). The V gene's germline CDR1 is MGHRA and CDR2 YSYEKL. The CDR3 totals 15 residues. Trimming shortened V by 0 bases and J by 0 bases, and 9 bases separated the two germline ends. Here the CDR3 DNA reads TGCGCCAGCAGCCAAGAGTGGACAGTCTCCTACGAGCAGTACTTC. It is translated as CASSQEWTVSYEQYF.

This clonotype appeared a single time. CDR3 in DNA: TGTGCCAGCAGTGTAACAGGGGAAAACATTCAGTACTTC. Its protein is CASSVTGENIQYF. The genes are TRBV2 and TRBJ2-4; the match to TRBD1 covers 7 bases. This CDR3 is built from 13 residues. The germline gives CDR1 SNHLY, CDR2 FYNNEI. Unmatched junction bases numbered 2, after V lost 4 bases and J lost 5 bases.

This clonotype has a count of ten or more. The J gene is TRBJ2-3, the V gene TRBV4-1; D is possibly TRBD2 (5 bases). Germline assignment: CDR1 MGHRA and CDR2 YSYEKL. The CDR3 extends over 16 amino acids. V lost 0 bases, J lost 0 bases, and 10 bases lay in between. The CDR3 sequence is CASSQDQEASTDTQYF. The DNA of the CDR3 is TGCGCCAGCAGCCAAGACCAGGAGGCAAGCACAGATACGCAGTATTTT.

The J gene is TRBJ2-7, the V gene TRBV5-5, with D possibly matching TRBD1 (5 bases). Trimming took 0 bases from V and 0 from J, leaving 19 bases between them. Germline lookup yields CDR1 SGHKS and CDR2 YYEKEE (reference sequence). The CDR3 is 18 amino acids. CDR3 amino acids: CASSLGSRQTKHSYEQYF. The CDR3, as DNA: TGTGCCAGCAGCTTGGGAAGTAGACAGACCAAACACTCCTACGAGCAGTACTTC.

The chain combines TRBV7-2 with TRBJ2-3; 9 bases match TRBD2. This CDR3 region has 15 residues. Trimming cost V 1 base and J 5 bases; bases outside gene matches: 4. CDR1 and CDR2 from the germline V gene are SGHTA and FQGNSA. This CDR3 reads CASSLVRGGQDTQYF. The CDR3 coding sequence is TGTGCCAGCAGCTTAGTGCGGGGGGGGCAAGATACGCAGTATTTT.

The sample holds many counts of this clonotype. The chain recombines TRBV12-3 or TRBV12-4 with TRBJ1-1; tentative D call: TRBD1 (6 bases). This CDR3 comprises 15 residues. Trimming removed 6 bases at V and 2 bases at J, with 16 bases between. The CDR3 sequence is CASSPTPGHNTEAFF. The CDR3 nucleotides are TGTGCCAGCAGCCCGACGCCGGGACACAACACTGAAGCTTTCTTT.

This clonotype has just a few counts. The chain's CDR3 is CATSRGGLASTKNIQYF. The CDR3 coding sequence is TGTGCCACCAGCAGAGGGGGACTAGCGTCAACCAAAAACATTCAGTACTTC. This chain connects TRBV15 to TRBJ2-4; 10 bases are a match to TRBD2. The germline CDR1 and CDR2 sequences are LNHNV and YYDKDF (reference sequence). The J segment lost 2 bases and the V segment lost 1 base, leaving 5 bases of the junction unmatched. The CDR3 runs to 17 residues.

This clonotype was seen more than once but under ten times. This chain links TRBV20-1 with TRBJ2-3, with a possible D match to TRBD2 (6 bases). The CDR3 runs 15 residues. The ends were cut back, 0 bases at V and 0 bases at J, with 10 bases in the middle. Germline V CDR1 and CDR2: DFQATT, SNEGSKA (reference sequence). The CDR3 region has the DNA TGCAGTGCTAGAGAGTTGGCGGGAAGCACAGATACGCAGTATTTT. This sequence encodes CSARELAGSTDTQYF.

This clonotype was detected ten times or more. The chain recombines TRBV6-5 with TRBJ1-2, with 7 nucleotides matching TRBD1. The germline CDR1 and CDR2 sequences are MNHEY and SVGAGI. This CDR3 has 16 residues. After removal of 1 base from V and 2 bases from J, the junction contained 7 bases not matched to a gene. CDR3 bases: TGTGCCAGCAGTTACTTTCCTGTGACAGGGAACTATGGCTACACCTTC. Translating it yields CASSYFPVTGNYGYTF.